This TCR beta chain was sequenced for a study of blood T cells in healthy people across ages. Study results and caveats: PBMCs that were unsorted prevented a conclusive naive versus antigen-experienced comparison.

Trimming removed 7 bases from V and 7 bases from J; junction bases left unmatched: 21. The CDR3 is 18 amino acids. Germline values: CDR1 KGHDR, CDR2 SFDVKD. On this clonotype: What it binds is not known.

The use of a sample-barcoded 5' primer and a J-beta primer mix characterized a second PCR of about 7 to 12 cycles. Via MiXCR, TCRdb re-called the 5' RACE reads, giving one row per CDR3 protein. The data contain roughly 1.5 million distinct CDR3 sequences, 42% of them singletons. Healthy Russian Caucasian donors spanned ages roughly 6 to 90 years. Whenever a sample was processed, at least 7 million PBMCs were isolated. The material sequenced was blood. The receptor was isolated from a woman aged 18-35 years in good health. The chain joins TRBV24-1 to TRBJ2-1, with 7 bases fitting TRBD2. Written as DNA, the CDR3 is TGTGCCACCAGCGCCGGTGAGGTTGGCGGGAGACGAGGTAATGAGCAGTTCTTC. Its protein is CATSAGEVGGRRGNEQFF.